Only a few counts were recorded for the clone carrying this T cell receptor (beta chain). V was pared by 5 bases and J by 7 bases, with 23 bases between. The CDR3 sequence is 16 residues long. Not a single patient had been given any form of treatment at any point before undergoing thyroid surgery. TCRdb recomputed clones from the PCR reads via MiXCR. The data hold some 15,000 clones, with 3% to 4% observed a single time. This record belongs to a study of metastatic and nonmetastatic thyroid tumors. This receptor was obtained from a female donor with papillary thyroid cancer or a benign thyroid nodule (not recorded which). Some clones in this sample may be carry-over from other donors' samples. Source material: tumor tissue. The genes are TRBV6-7 and TRBJ1-1; tentative D call: TRBD1 (6 bases). TRBV6-7 is designated an ORF whose function remains uncertain. DNA for the CDR3: TGTGCCAGCAGTATGCAACCGGGACACATGAGAAATGAAGCTTTCTTT. Translating gives CASSMQPGHMRNEAFF.